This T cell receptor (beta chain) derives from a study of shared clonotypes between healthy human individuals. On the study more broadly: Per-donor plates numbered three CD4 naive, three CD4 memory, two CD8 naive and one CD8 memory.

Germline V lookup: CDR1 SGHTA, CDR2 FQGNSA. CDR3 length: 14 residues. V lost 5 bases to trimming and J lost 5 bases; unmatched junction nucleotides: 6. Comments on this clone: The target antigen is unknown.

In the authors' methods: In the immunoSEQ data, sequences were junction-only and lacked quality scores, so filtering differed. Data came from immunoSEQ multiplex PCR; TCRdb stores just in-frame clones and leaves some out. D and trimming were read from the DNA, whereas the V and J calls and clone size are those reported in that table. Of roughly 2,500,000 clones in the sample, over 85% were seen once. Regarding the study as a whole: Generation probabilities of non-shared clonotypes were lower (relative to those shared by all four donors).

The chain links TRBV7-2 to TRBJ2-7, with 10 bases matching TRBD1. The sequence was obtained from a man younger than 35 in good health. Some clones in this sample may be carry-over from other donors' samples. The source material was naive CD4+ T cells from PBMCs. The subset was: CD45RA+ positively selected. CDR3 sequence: CASSQRQGAHEQYF. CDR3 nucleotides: TGTGCCAGCAGCCAACGACAGGGGGCCCACGAGCAGTACTTC. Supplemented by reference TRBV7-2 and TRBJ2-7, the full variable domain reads GAGVSQSPSNKVTEKGKDVELRCDPISGHTALYWYRQSLGQGLEFLIYFQGNSAPDKSGLPSDRFSAERTGGSVSTLTIQRTQQEDSAVYLCASSQRQGAHEQYFGPGTRLTVT.